One sample yielded the 9 T cell receptor beta chains listed below, sequenced in a study of early stage breast cancer tumors. Using immunoSEQ multiplex PCR, the repertoire was profiled, and TCRdb retains in-frame clones only, with some absent. In the table there are around 14,000 clones, 70% to 80% of which are singletons. Sequencing was done on a sample of normal breast tissue next to the tumor. The receptors were sampled from a person in their fifties with breast cancer.

The chain uses TRBV2 and TRBJ2-7; the match to TRBD1 covers 7 bases. Losses at the gene ends were 5 bases for V and 1 base for J; bases not matched to a gene: 8. This CDR3 comprises 15 residues. Germline CDR1 reads SNHLY; CDR2 reads FYNNEI. The chain's CDR3 is CASSTPDRFSYEQYF. The CDR3 DNA reads TGTGCCAGCAGTACCCCGGACAGGTTTTCCTACGAGCAGTACTTC.

The chain joins TRBV6-6 to TRBJ2-7; D gene uncertain. This CDR3 is 14 amino acids long. The V and J ends lost 6 bases and 0 bases respectively, with 12 bases between them. Germline assignment: CDR1 MNHNY and CDR2 SVGAGI (reference sequence). The CDR3 reads CASRTNPPSYEQYF. CDR3 DNA: TGTGCCAGCAGAACAAACCCCCCCTCCTACGAGCAGTACTTC.

This clone was seen only a few times. Mismatch with germline at one junction end may stem from a read error. The chain links TRBV7-2 to TRBJ2-3; 10 bases agree with TRBD2. Germline V gives CDR1 SGHTA, CDR2 FQGNSA. The CDR3 is 15 amino acids. DNA for the CDR3: TGTGCCACCAGCTTTCGAGCGGGAGGGACAGATACGCAGTATTTT. It yields the protein CATSFRAGGTDTQYF.

The chain uses TRBV13 and TRBJ2-7; D perhaps matches TRBD1 (6 bases). V lost 4 bases, J lost 4 bases, and 14 bases lay in between. Per the germline V gene, CDR1 is PRHDT and CDR2 is FYEKMQ (reference sequence). The CDR3 is made up of 14 amino acids. CDR3 DNA: TGTGCCAGCAGCTACTCCGGGACACTTTACGAGCAGTACTTC. This gives the protein CASSYSGTLYEQYF.

The chain employs TRBV6-5 and TRBJ1-1; D not certain. Looked up from germline, CDR1 is MNHEY and CDR2 is SVGAGI. V lost 0 bases, J lost 1 base, and 12 bases lay in between. This CDR3 is built from 16 residues. CDR3 loop: CASSYSTVRKNTEAFF. Written as DNA, the CDR3 is TGTGCCAGCAGTTACTCGACTGTCAGGAAGAACACTGAAGCTTTCTTT.

The V gene is TRBV6-6, the J gene TRBJ2-2; D not resolved. Trimming took 6 bases from V and 0 from J, leaving 11 bases between them. There are 15 residues in the CDR3. Germline V gives CDR1 MNHNY, CDR2 SVGAGI (reference sequence). In nucleotides, the CDR3 is TGTGCCAGCAGACCCGGCAACGCGAACACCGGGGAGCTGTTTTTT. Translating gives CASRPGNANTGELFF.

The gene calls are TRBV4-2 and TRBJ2-1; 11 nucleotides align to TRBD2. Germline V gives CDR1 LGHNA, CDR2 YNFKEQ. The CDR3 is 18 residues long. V was clipped by 1 base and J by 12 bases; unmatched bases: 17. CDR3 in DNA: TGTGCCAGCAGCCAAGTCAATTCGGTAGCGGGAGGGCCGGCGTGGCAGTTCTTC. It is translated as CASSQVNSVAGGPAWQFF.

This CDR3 is CASAPETYNEQFF. CDR3 nucleotides: TGTGCTAGTGCCCCCGAGACGTACAATGAGCAGTTCTTC. The genes are TRBV12-5 and TRBJ2-1; D gene ambiguous. Germline CDR1 reads LGHNT; CDR2 reads FRNRAP. Trimming pared 7 bases from V and 4 bases from J, leaving 11 bases between. The length of the CDR3 is 13 residues.

The chain recombines TRBV2 with TRBJ2-5, with 10 nucleotides matching TRBD1. J gave up 4 bases and V 5 bases, and 10 bases lay outside the gene matches. The CDR3 totals 16 residues. Germline V gene sequence: CDR1 SNHLY, CDR2 FYNNEI. The DNA of the CDR3 is TGTGCCAGCAGTCCTCGGACAGGGGGAATTCGAGAGACCCAGTACTTC. It specifies CASSPRTGGIRETQYF.